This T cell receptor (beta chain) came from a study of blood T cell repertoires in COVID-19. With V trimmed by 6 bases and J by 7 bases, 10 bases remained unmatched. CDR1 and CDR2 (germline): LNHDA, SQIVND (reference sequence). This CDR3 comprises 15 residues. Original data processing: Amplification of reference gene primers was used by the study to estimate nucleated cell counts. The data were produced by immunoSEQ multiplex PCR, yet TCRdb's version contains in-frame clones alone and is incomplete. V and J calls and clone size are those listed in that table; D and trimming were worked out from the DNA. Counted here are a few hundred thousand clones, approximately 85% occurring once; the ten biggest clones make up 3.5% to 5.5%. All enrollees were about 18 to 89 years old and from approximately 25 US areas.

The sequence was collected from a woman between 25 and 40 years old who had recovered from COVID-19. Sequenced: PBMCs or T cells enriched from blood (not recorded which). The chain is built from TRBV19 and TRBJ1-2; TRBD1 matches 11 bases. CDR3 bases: TGTGCCAGTAGATCATCTGGACAGGGGGCAGGTGGCTACACCTTC. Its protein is CASRSSGQGAGGYTF. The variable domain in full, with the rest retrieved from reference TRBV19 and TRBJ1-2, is DGGITQSPKYLFRKEGQNVTLSCEQNLNHDAMYWYRQDPGQGLRLIYYSQIVNDFQKGDIAEGYSVSREKKESFPLTVTSAQKNPTAFYLCASRSSGQGAGGYTFGSGTRLTVV.